This TCR beta chain was profiled in a study of PD-1 blockade in mismatch repair-deficient tumors. The study, taken as a whole, reports: After pembrolizumab, tumor-resident clones rose rapidly, then generally contracted before radiologic responses.

A remark on this clone: The target antigen is unknown.

PCR or immunohistochemistry showed mismatch repair deficiency in every enrolled patient. A few pembrolizumab responders had their TCRs sequenced. The CDR3 is made up of 15 amino acids. The ends lost 9 bases at V and 0 bases at J; junction bases unmatched: 8. Germline-derived CDR1 and CDR2 are LNHDA and SQIVND (reference sequence). Only in-frame clones appear in the TCRdb table, and some are missing; sequencing was by immunoSEQ multiplex PCR. This table holds around 17,000 clones, roughly 84% found once. The rearrangement uses TRBV19 and TRBJ1-3; the match to TRBD1 covers 7 bases. The receptor was derived from an adult with mismatch repair-deficient cancer. The specimen was PBMCs, collected roughly 23 weeks after starting pembrolizumab. The CDR3 coding sequence is TGTGCCAGCACGAGACAGGGACGCTCTGGAAACACCATATATTTT. Its translation: CASTRQGRSGNTIYF.